A selection of T cell receptor beta chains follows, all from one sample in a study of cytomegalovirus exposure and HLA in healthy donors. The repertoire was sequenced with immunoSEQ multiplex PCR; TCRdb's copy has only in-frame clones and lacks some. The table includes 90,000 to 150,000 clones, almost 85% detected once. Source material: PBMCs. The receptors shown here come from a woman in her late teens or twenties in good health and CMV-seronegative. CDR3s include the opening cysteine and the closing phenylalanine or tryptophan. D genes are given only for firm matches. Where a row states a size, it is once, few, many or the class of an expanded clone; other rows omit it.

TGTGCCACACAGGGGGACAGGGCTAGTGGGGCCAACGGCCTGACTTTC | CATQGDRASGANGLTF | TRBJ2-6 | NA | TRBV2 | TRBD1
TGTGCCAGCAGCCAACAGGGTTCTTCACCCCTCCACTTT | CASSQQGSSPLHF | TRBJ1-6 | NA | TRBV9 | NA
TGTGCCAGCAGCGATCACAGGGGATTTAACTATGGCTACACCTTC | CASSDHRGFNYGYTF | TRBJ1-2 | NA | TRBV5-4 | TRBD1
TGCGCCACCCGAAGTCGGAGCGACAGGAGCTTCTACGAGCAGTACTTC | CATRSRSDRSFYEQYF | TRBJ2-7 | few | TRBV10-2 | NA
TGTGCCAGCTCTCGACTCCGGGACAGGGGGAGATCAACTAATGAAAAACTGTTTTTT | CASSRLRDRGRSTNEKLFF | TRBJ1-4 | NA | TRBV18 | TRBD1
TGTGCCAGCAGTGTGGCGGGACAGGGGGCGCGGGAGACCCAGTACTTC | CASSVAGQGARETQYF | TRBJ2-5 | NA | TRBV6-1 | TRBD1
TGTGCCAGCAGCGTAGGAGGGACAGGGGAAAGTACGCAGTATTTT | CASSVGGTGESTQYF | TRBJ2-3 | NA | TRBV9 | TRBD1
TGTGCCAGCAGTTCCGCGAGACAGGGGAAATTATGGGGAAAGCGGTACGAGCAGTACTTC | CASSSARQGKLWGKRYEQYF | TRBJ2-7 | once | TRBV27 | TRBD1
TGCGCCAGCAGCCCGGACTGGAGCACTGAAGCTTTCTTT | CASSPDWSTEAFF | TRBJ1-1 | NA | TRBV4-1 | NA
TGTGCCAGCAGCTCACCCCGAGAAGCGGGAGTGTACTACGAGCAGTACTTC | CASSSPREAGVYYEQYF | TRBJ2-7 | NA | TRBV7-9 | TRBD2
TGTGCCAGCAGCTTCGGGATGGACTATGGCTACACCTTC | CASSFGMDYGYTF | TRBJ1-2 | once | TRBV5-4 | NA
TGTGCCAGCAGTTACGACGGACAGGGCTACGAGCAGTACTTC | CASSYDGQGYEQYF | TRBJ2-7 | NA | TRBV6-6 | TRBD1
TGTGCCAGCAGCCAAGCACCGGGAGATGCCTACGAGCAGTACTTC | CASSQAPGDAYEQYF | TRBJ2-7 | NA | TRBV4-2 | NA
TGTGCCAGCAGCCTACAGAATTCACCCCTCCACTTT | CASSLQNSPLHF | TRBJ1-6 | NA | TRBV27 | NA
TGTGCCAGTACCCCACGGGGTTTGGGCAGTGGCTACACCTTC | CASTPRGLGSGYTF | TRBJ1-2 | NA | TRBV19 | NA
TGTGCCAGCCTGGGGCTTCGCAGCGGGGAGCTGTTTTTT | CASLGLRSGELFF | TRBJ2-2 | once | TRBV27 | NA
TGCGCCAGCAGCTGGGGGTCGAACCGGGGGACTAATGAAAAACTGTTTTTT | CASSWGSNRGTNEKLFF | TRBJ1-4 | NA | TRBV5-1 | NA
TGCGCCAGCAGCTTGGGACAGGGGGGCGAGCAGTACTTC | CASSLGQGGEQYF | TRBJ2-7 | few | TRBV5-1 | TRBD1
TGTGCCAGTAGCCATGGGACAGGTGGGACGCCCCAGCATTTT | CASSHGTGGTPQHF | TRBJ1-5 | NA | TRBV19 | TRBD1
TGTGCCAGCAGTTCCCGGGACAGGGTCACAGATACGCAGTATTTT | CASSSRDRVTDTQYF | TRBJ2-3 | NA | TRBV6-1 | TRBD1
TGTGCCAGCAGCTTGGCCCTCTATGGCTACACCTTC | CASSLALYGYTF | TRBJ1-2 | NA | TRBV5-6 | NA
TGCGCCAGCAGCCCGGGAGATGCACCCTACGAGCAGTACTTC | CASSPGDAPYEQYF | TRBJ2-7 | once | TRBV5-1 | NA
TGCGCCAGCAGCTTTCGCGGCGGAGCGGGAGATACGCAGTATTTT | CASSFRGGAGDTQYF | TRBJ2-3 | NA | TRBV5-1 | NA
TGTGCCAGCAGTTACCAACCTAGGAGAGCGGGTAAGCAGTTCTTC | CASSYQPRRAGKQFF | TRBJ2-1 | NA | TRBV6-5 | NA
TGTGCCAGCAGCTTAGGACAGTACTCCTCAGGGGAGCAGCCCCAGCATTTT | CASSLGQYSSGEQPQHF | TRBJ1-5 | NA | TRBV7-9 | NA
TGTGCCAGCAGCCGCACCGGGGGTAATCAGCCCCAGCATTTT | CASSRTGGNQPQHF | TRBJ1-5 | NA | TRBV7-6 | NA
TGTGCCAGCAGGATAGCCGCCCTATCCTACAATGAGCAGTTCTTC | CASRIAALSYNEQFF | TRBJ2-1 | NA | TRBV6-5 | NA
TGTGCCAGCACCCTCCGGGTTGCGAACACCGGGGAGCTGTTTTTT | CASTLRVANTGELFF | TRBJ2-2 | NA | TRBV7-2 | NA
TGCGCCAGCAGCTTGGAGACGGGAGGCGAGCAGTACTTC | CASSLETGGEQYF | TRBJ2-7 | NA | TRBV5-1 | TRBD2
TGTGCCAGCAGTGGGACAGGGGAGTACACTGAAGCTTTCTTT | CASSGTGEYTEAFF | TRBJ1-1 | NA | TRBV5-6 | TRBD1
TGCGCCAGCAGCCAAGCGGTGCTCTCTGGAAACACCATATATTTT | CASSQAVLSGNTIYF | TRBJ1-3 | few | TRBV4-3 | NA
TGTGCCAGCAGTGCTATTAGCGGGGGGTCGGATACGCAGTATTTT | CASSAISGGSDTQYF | TRBJ2-3 | NA | TRBV6-4 | TRBD2
TGCAGCGTTGTCGCGCCAACCGGCGAGCAGTACTTC | CSVVAPTGEQYF | TRBJ2-7 | NA | TRBV29-1 | NA
TGTGCCAGCAGTTTAAGGAGGAACAATGAGCAGTTCTTC | CASSLRRNNEQFF | TRBJ2-1 | NA | TRBV28 | NA
TGTGCCAGCAGTTCCCTCCGTGAGGGTCCCCAGCATTTT | CASSSLREGPQHF | TRBJ1-5 | NA | TRBV27 | NA
TGTGCCAGCAGTGTTGCAGTTAACACTGAAGCTTTCTTT | CASSVAVNTEAFF | TRBJ1-1 | NA | TRBV6-4 | NA